One and the same sample provided the 24 T cell receptor beta chains below, sequenced in a study of post-analysis software for immune sequencing data. Study outcomes and limitations: When patients were compared with controls, 4 or 5 TRBV segments were more frequent, TRBV5-6, TRBV5-1 and TRBV20-1 among them.

Their antigens are not known. cDNA libraries of TCR beta carried unique molecular identifiers. MiXCR was run by TCRdb on the PCR reads, yielding one entry per CDR3 protein. The sample carries some 800,000 distinct CDR3 sequences, 46% recorded once. The sample was blood. All receptors derive from a girl between 5 and 17 years old with multiple sclerosis.

This clonotype was seen only once. The chain carries TRBV6-6 and TRBJ2-7; TRBD1 matches 7 bases. V was clipped by 5 bases and J by 1 base; unmatched bases: 8. Germline V lookup: CDR1 MNHNY, CDR2 SVGAGI (reference sequence). This CDR3 has 15 residues. The DNA for the CDR3 is TGTGCCAGCAGTCCCCGACAGGGCTTTTCCTACGAGCAGTACTTC. It encodes CASSPRQGFSYEQYF.

This chain joins TRBV20-1 and TRBJ1-5, with unresolved D. Trimming removed 0 bases from V and 6 bases from J, with 15 bases in between. CDR3 length equals 15 residues. Germline CDR1 is DFQATT and CDR2 is SNEGSKA (reference sequence). The CDR3 spells CSARDRGGMGQPQHF. The CDR3 DNA reads TGCAGTGCTAGAGATCGGGGAGGGATGGGTCAGCCCCAGCATTTT.

The chain combines TRBV9 with TRBJ1-1; D gene ambiguous. V shed 0 bases and J shed 1 base, with 7 bases lying between them. The CDR3 is made up of 14 amino acids. Germline CDR1 and CDR2: SGDLS and YYNGEE. The CDR3 spells CASSVEPGNTEAFF. CDR3 sequence (DNA): TGTGCCAGCAGCGTAGAGCCGGGGAACACTGAAGCTTTCTTT.

J is TRBJ2-1 and V is TRBV9, with D possibly called TRBD1 or TRBD2 (5 bases each). Germline V gene lookup returns CDR1 SGDLS and CDR2 YYNGEE. The length of the CDR3 is 17 residues. V shed 0 bases and J shed 0 bases, with 13 bases lying between them. The CDR3 loop reads CASSVGDPKSSYNEQFF. In DNA form, the CDR3 reads TGTGCCAGCAGCGTAGGGGACCCCAAAAGCTCCTACAATGAGCAGTTCTTC. The full variable domain, in which reference TRBV9 and TRBJ2-1 provide the parts outside the CDR3, is DSGVTQTPKHLITATGQRVTLRCSPRSGDLSVYWYQQSLDQGLQFLIQYYNGEERAKGNILERFSAQQFPDLHSELNLSSLELGDSALYFCASSVGDPKSSYNEQFFGPGTRLTVL.

The CDR3 here is CASSSPTGSGTNVLTF. The CDR3 region has the DNA TGTGCCAGCAGCAGCCCGACAGGGAGTGGGACCAACGTCCTGACTTTC. The V gene is TRBV21-1, the J gene TRBJ2-6; the table's TRBD1 call for D was not verified on the DNA. TRBV21-1 is annotated as a pseudogene. The CDR3 is 16 residues long.

This clonotype was recorded a few times. The rearrangement links TRBV9 to TRBJ2-1, with TRBD2 matching over 10 bases. Germline V gene data show CDR1 as SGDLS and CDR2 as YYNGEE. CDR3 length equals 15 residues. Trimming removed 0 bases from V and 9 bases from J; junction bases left unmatched: 6. The CDR3 DNA sequence: TGTGCCAGCAGCGTAGTCGGAGCGGGAGGGCCTGAGCAGTTCTTC. Translating gives CASSVVGAGGPEQFF.

The rearrangement uses TRBV29-1 and TRBJ2-7, with D possibly TRBD1 on 5 matching bases. The CDR3 runs to 13 residues. Trimming cost V 2 bases and J 2 bases, with 10 bases left between them. The germline V gene has CDR1 SQVTM and CDR2 ANQGSEA. CDR3 residues: CSVELDNPYEQYF. DNA for the CDR3: TGCAGCGTTGAATTGGACAATCCCTACGAGCAGTACTTC.

This clonotype was recorded many times. The chain combines TRBV29-1 with TRBJ2-3; the D is unclear. This CDR3 comprises 10 residues. The V and J ends lost 3 bases and 12 bases respectively, with 10 bases between them. Germline V gene sequence: CDR1 SQVTM, CDR2 ANQGSEA. The DNA of the CDR3 is TGCAGCGTTGACACGGCGGCTCAGTATTTT. It encodes CSVDTAAQYF.

This clonotype was recorded only once. The V and J genes are TRBV7-9 and TRBJ2-5; D might be TRBD1 (5 bases). The end of the DNA fits TRBJ2-7 better, so the J call may be wrong. Germline lookup yields CDR1 SEHNR and CDR2 FQNEAQ (reference sequence). The CDR3 spans 13 residues. The chain's CDR3 is CASSPSGAREQYF. The CDR3 DNA follows: TGTGCCAGCAGTCCTAGTGGGGCTCGCGAGCAGTACTTC.

The rearrangement joins TRBV5-1 to TRBJ2-5; 8 bases are shared with TRBD1. The CDR3 has 16 residues. Germline values: CDR1 SGHRS, CDR2 YFSETQ. V shed 2 bases and J 3 bases; nucleotides not matched to a gene: 9. CDR3 in amino acids: CASSFDRGAVEETQYF. The DNA for the CDR3 is TGCGCCAGCAGCTTCGACAGGGGCGCTGTAGAAGAGACCCAGTACTTC. The whole variable domain, filled in from reference TRBV5-1 and TRBJ2-5, reads KAGVTQTPRYLIKTRGQQVTLSCSPISGHRSVSWYQQTPGQGLQFLFEYFSETQRNKGNFPGRFSGRQFSNSRSEMNVSTLELGDSALYLCASSFDRGAVEETQYFGPGTRLLVL.

This chain's CDR3 is CATSSDRTYGYTF. The CDR3 region has the DNA TGTGCCACCAGCTCCGACAGGACTTATGGCTACACCTTC. The chain employs TRBV15 and TRBJ1-2; D perhaps matches TRBD1 (6 bases). Germline-derived CDR1 and CDR2 are LNHNV and YYDKDF (reference sequence). CDR3 length equals 13 residues. The ends were cut back, 5 bases at V and 5 bases at J, with 12 bases in the middle.

About this clonotype itself: As the CDR3 is not closed by the conserved phenylalanine or tryptophan, this likely results from a read error. The gene calls are TRBV10-3 and TRBJ2-7, with 10 bases aligning to TRBD2. The CDR3 is 15 amino acids. Trimming took 4 bases from V and 5 from J; bases not matched to a gene: 8. CDR1 and CDR2 from the germline V gene are ENHRY and SYGVKD. CDR3 coding DNA: TGTGCCATCAGTGTCGGGGCTAGCGGGAGTGACGAGCAGTACTTA. Translated: CAISVGASGSDEQYL.

Here the CDR3 DNA reads TGTGCCAGCAGCTTAGGCAGGATGGATCAGCCCCAGCATTTT. It translates to CASSLGRMDQPQHF. The chain recombines TRBV7-2 with TRBJ1-5; D not resolved. CDR3 length: 14 residues. V was pared by 1 base and J by 5 bases, with 9 bases between. Germline loops: CDR1 SGHTA, CDR2 FQGNSA. The full variable domain, completed using reference TRBV7-2 and TRBJ1-5, is GAGVSQSPSNKVTEKGKDVELRCDPISGHTALYWYRQSLGQGLEFLIYFQGNSAPDKSGLPSDRFSAERTGGSVSTLTIQRTQQEDSAVYLCASSLGRMDQPQHFGDGTRLSIL.

This clonotype has just a few counts. V and J are TRBV12-3 or TRBV12-4 and TRBJ2-7; 9 positions match TRBD2. The length of the CDR3 is 14 residues. V was clipped by 7 bases and J by 3 bases; unmatched bases: 7. The CDR3 region is CASTPGLAYYEQYF. In nucleotides, the CDR3 is TGTGCCAGCACACCGGGACTAGCATACTACGAGCAGTACTTC.

This clonotype was picked up many times. The chain recombines TRBV7-2 with TRBJ2-4; D may be TRBD2 (6 bases). The germline V gene encodes CDR1 SGHTA and CDR2 FQGNSA. The V gene lost 1 base and the J gene lost 0 bases, with 10 bases spanning the gap. CDR3 length: 16 residues. The CDR3 DNA follows: TGTGCCAGCAGCTTAGGGACGGGAGTAGCCAAAAACATTCAGTACTTC. Translation gives CASSLGTGVAKNIQYF. Variable domain in full (rest from reference TRBV7-2 and TRBJ2-4): GAGVSQSPSNKVTEKGKDVELRCDPISGHTALYWYRQSLGQGLEFLIYFQGNSAPDKSGLPSDRFSAERTGGSVSTLTIQRTQQEDSAVYLCASSLGTGVAKNIQYFGAGTRLSVL.

The chain employs TRBV6-1 and TRBJ2-7; tentatively, D is TRBD1 (6 bases). V was cut by 4 bases and J by 3 bases, with 19 bases left in between. CDR3 length equals 16 residues. Germline V lookup: CDR1 MNHNS, CDR2 SASEGT. The CDR3 loop is CASSGGPTSSGYEQYF. In DNA, the CDR3 is TGTGCCAGCAGTGGGGGGCCAACAAGCTCTGGCTACGAGCAGTACTTC.

About this clonotype itself: One end of the junction fails to match germline, which may point to a read error. The rearrangement joins TRBV14 to TRBJ2-1; unclear D gene. The CDR3 totals 11 residues. Germline lookup yields CDR1 SGHDN and CDR2 FVKESK. The CDR3, as DNA: TGTGCCGGCAGCCAACTAAATGAGCAGTTCTTC. Translation gives CAGSQLNEQFF.

This clonotype has only a few counts. The chain links TRBV20-1 to TRBJ2-1, with D unclear. V lost 3 bases and J lost 6, with 12 bases in between. The CDR3 spans 13 residues. Germline assignment: CDR1 DFQATT and CDR2 SNEGSKA (reference sequence). The CDR3 sequence: CSASFLLGNEQFF. The CDR3 DNA reads TGCAGTGCTAGTTTCCTTCTGGGCAATGAGCAGTTCTTC.

The V call is TRBV5-1, the J call TRBJ2-7; D remains ambiguous. The CDR3 is 14 amino acids. Looked up from germline, CDR1 is SGHRS and CDR2 is YFSETQ. V was shortened by 0 bases and J by 1 base, with 8 bases between the two germline ends. CDR3 protein: CASSLEGHSYEQYF. The CDR3 bases are TGCGCCAGCAGCTTGGAAGGGCATTCCTACGAGCAGTACTTC.

The rearrangement uses TRBV27 and TRBJ2-4, with a possible D match to TRBD2 (6 bases). CDR1 MNHEY and CDR2 SMNVEV come from the germline V gene (reference sequence). V was cut by 5 bases and J by 13 bases, with 24 bases left in between. There are 15 residues in the CDR3. The CDR3 nucleotides are TGTGCCAGCAGTCCTTCCGGGACCGAGTATCGGGAGCAGTACTTC. Its translation: CASSPSGTEYREQYF.

The gene calls are TRBV18 and TRBJ1-1, with D maybe TRBD1 (5 bases). The CDR3 consists of 14 residues. Trimming cost V 3 bases and J 1 base, with 9 bases left between them. CDR1 KGHSH and CDR2 LQKENI come from the germline V gene. The CDR3 reads CASSPARENTEAFF. The CDR3 DNA is TGTGCCAGCTCACCGGCCAGGGAGAACACTGAAGCTTTCTTT. The full variable domain, in which reference TRBV18 and TRBJ1-1 provide the parts outside the CDR3, is NAGVMQNPRHLVRRRGQEARLRCSPMKGHSHVYWYRQLPEEGLKFMVYLQKENIIDESGMPKERFSAEFPKEGPSILRIQQVVRGDSAAYFCASSPARENTEAFFGQGTRLTVV.

This clonotype was seen a handful of times. The genes are TRBV20-1 and TRBJ1-6; D gene unclear. The CDR3 runs 13 residues. V lost 4 bases to trimming and J lost 7 bases, with 11 bases between them. Per the germline V gene, CDR1 is DFQATT and CDR2 is SNEGSKA (reference sequence). CDR3 sequence: CSATRRENSPLHF. The CDR3 DNA reads TGCAGTGCTACCCGGAGGGAAAATTCACCCCTCCACTTT.

Only a few counts were recorded for this clonotype. V and J are TRBV20-1 and TRBJ2-4, with D possibly being TRBD1 (6 bases). With the DNA end fitting TRBJ2-7 better, the J assignment may be wrong. The germline V gene encodes CDR1 DFQATT and CDR2 SNEGSKA (reference sequence). This CDR3 is built from 14 residues. Written as DNA, the CDR3 is TGCAGTGCTCGACAGGTCCACAAATCCTACGAGCAGTACTTC. The encoded protein is CSARQVHKSYEQYF.

The chain is built from TRBV4-2 and TRBJ2-1; 7 nucleotides match TRBD2. Germline CDR1 and CDR2: LGHNA and YNFKEQ. After removal of 0 bases from V and 4 bases from J, the junction contained 9 bases not matched to a gene. This CDR3 is 17 amino acids long. CDR3 loop: CASSQDRAGVGYNEQFF. DNA for the CDR3: TGTGCCAGCAGCCAAGATAGGGCGGGAGTTGGGTACAATGAGCAGTTCTTC.